The entry that follows covers one T cell receptor beta chain sequence. CDR3 and TCR beta VDJ profiling relied on genomic DNA as the template. TCRdb re-derived calls from the reads in MiXCR, one entry per CDR3 protein. The table includes approximately 260,000 distinct CDR3 sequences, around 82% detected once. This sample was taken from a study of CD8+CD57+ T cells in acquired aplastic anemia. Across the study: On average, sorted CD4+ and CD8+ cells gave roughly 3 ug of DNA.

In patients chosen for sequencing, flow cytometry had shown CD8+CD57+ cell expansion. Trimming took off 0 bases at V and 0 bases at J, with 12 bases between the two ends. The CDR3 extends over 17 amino acids. Germline CDR1 SGHNT, CDR2 YENEEA. This chain links TRBV11-3 with TRBJ1-5, with unresolved D. The TCR sequence derives from a human donor with aplastic anemia. Sequences were obtained from sorted CD4+, CD8+, or CD8+CD57+ T cells (not recorded which) from PBMCs. The CDR3 sequence: CASSLDTTQYSNQPQHF. DNA for the CDR3: TGTGCCAGCAGCTTAGACACAACGCAGTATAGCAATCAGCCCCAGCATTTT.